This T cell receptor beta chain was profiled in a study of T cells in localized non-small cell lung cancer. Sequenced by immunoSEQ multiplex PCR; TCRdb stores in-frame clones only, minus some. The table has around 140,000 clones, roughly 90% seen once. The sequence came from a female donor older than 55 with stage I lung adenocarcinoma. Sample: peripheral blood, taken before any cancer treatment.

This CDR3 is CASSIGGEQFF. DNA for the CDR3: TGTGCCAGTAGTATAGGGGGTGAGCAGTTCTTC. The genes are TRBV19 and TRBJ2-1; D gene ambiguous. The CDR3 is 11 residues long. V shed 1 base and J shed 9 bases, with 4 bases lying between them. Germline assignment: CDR1 LNHDA and CDR2 SQIVND (reference sequence).